This T cell receptor (beta chain) was identified in a study of blood T cell repertoires in COVID-19. The table came from immunoSEQ multiplex PCR; TCRdb's copy has only in-frame clones and leaves some out. The sample shows 110,000 to 150,000 clones, roughly 88% of them seen only once. This CDR3 has 13 residues. From germline, CDR1 is SEHNR and CDR2 FQNEAQ (reference sequence). Trimming removed 3 bases at V and 0 bases at J, with 5 bases between. This chain uses TRBV7-9 with TRBJ1-2; D gene unclear. The material sequenced was peripheral blood. This sequence was found in a man in his sixties with active or convalescent COVID-19. CDR3 sequence (DNA): TGTGCCAGCAGCTTGGGAGCTAACTATGGCTACACCTTC. This sequence encodes CASSLGANYGYTF.